This TCR beta chain comes out of a study of lymphopenia after photon versus proton radiotherapy. This table comes from immunoSEQ multiplex PCR, and its TCRdb copy is limited to in-frame clones, with some not included. The sample has approximately 91,000 clones, over 70% seen once. The CDR3 length is 17 residues. Germline V gives CDR1 MDHEN, CDR2 SYDVKM. The V segment lost 6 bases and the J segment 4 bases; nucleotides outside the gene matches: 13. The receptor was isolated from a man aged 55 to 70 with pancreatic cancer. The rearrangement joins TRBV28 to TRBJ2-2, with 8 bases aligning to TRBD1. Material: peripheral blood, obtained from a patient treated with proton-based radiotherapy. CDR3 residues: CASRGRGRLVSTGELFF. CDR3 DNA sequence: TGTGCCAGCAGGGGCAGGGGGCGACTAGTGAGCACCGGGGAGCTGTTTTTT. Full variable domain (remainder filled in from reference TRBV28 and TRBJ2-2): DVKVTQSSRYLVKRTGEKVFLECVQDMDHENMFWYRQDPGLGLRLIYFSYDVKMKEKGDIPEGYSVSREKKERFSLILESASTNQTSMYLCASRGRGRLVSTGELFFGEGSRLTVL.